This TCR beta chain was found in a study of blood T cell repertoires in COVID-19. Study background: Some COVID-19 samples were acute and others convalescent; all came from the United States, Italy and Spain. From T cells, B-cell-depleted T cells, or PBMCs came the material, which was cDNA or gDNA.

V lost 0 bases, J lost 1 base, and 4 bases lay in between. CDR1 and CDR2 (germline): SGHRS, YFSETQ. This CDR3 is built from 13 residues. The authors' processing: By means of reference gene primer amplification, nucleated cell counts were estimated. Only in-frame clones appear in the TCRdb table, and some are missing; sequencing was by immunoSEQ multiplex PCR. Clonal size and the V and J genes are those of that table, whereas D and trimming came from the DNA. The sample carries about 190,000 clones, under 90% recorded once. This TCR was sampled from a man in his forties with acute or convalescent COVID-19. The sample comprised peripheral blood. The chain has TRBV5-1 and TRBJ1-1; D unclear. CDR3 amino acids: CASSLGRNTEAFF. DNA for the CDR3: TGCGCCAGCAGCTTGGGCAGGAACACTGAAGCTTTCTTT.